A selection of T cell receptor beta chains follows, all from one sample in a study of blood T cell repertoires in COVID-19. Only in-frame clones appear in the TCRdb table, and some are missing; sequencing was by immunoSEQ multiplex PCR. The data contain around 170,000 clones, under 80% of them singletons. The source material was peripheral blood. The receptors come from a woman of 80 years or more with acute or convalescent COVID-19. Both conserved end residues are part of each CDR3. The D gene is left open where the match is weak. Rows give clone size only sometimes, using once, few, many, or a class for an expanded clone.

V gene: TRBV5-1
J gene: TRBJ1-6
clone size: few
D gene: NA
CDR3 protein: CASSLQKYNSPLHF
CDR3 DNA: TGCGCCAGCAGCTTGCAGAAGTATAATTCACCCCTCCACTTT

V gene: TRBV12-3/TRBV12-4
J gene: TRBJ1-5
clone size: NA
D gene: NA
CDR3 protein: CASSLALNQPQHF
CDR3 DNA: TGTGCCAGCAGTTTAGCCCTCAATCAGCCCCAGCATTTT

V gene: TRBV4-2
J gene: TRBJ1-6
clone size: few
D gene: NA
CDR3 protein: CASSQQPGSNNSPLHF
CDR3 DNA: TGTGCCAGCAGCCAACAACCAGGATCTAATAATTCACCCCTCCACTTT

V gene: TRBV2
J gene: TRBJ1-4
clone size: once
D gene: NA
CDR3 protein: CASSMDFTNEKLFF
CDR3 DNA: TGTGCCAGCAGCATGGACTTTACTAATGAAAAACTGTTTTTT

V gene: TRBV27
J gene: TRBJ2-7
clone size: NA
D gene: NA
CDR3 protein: CASSLEYGVYYEQYF
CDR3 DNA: TGTGCCAGCAGTTTAGAATATGGAGTTTACTACGAGCAGTACTTC

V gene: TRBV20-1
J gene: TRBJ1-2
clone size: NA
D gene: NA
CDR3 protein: CSASRDTF
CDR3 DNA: TGCAGTGCTAGTCGGGATACCTTC

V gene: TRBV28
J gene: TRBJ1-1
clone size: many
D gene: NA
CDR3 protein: CASSEQGKTEAFF
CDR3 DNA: TGTGCCAGCAGTGAACAGGGTAAAACTGAAGCTTTCTTT

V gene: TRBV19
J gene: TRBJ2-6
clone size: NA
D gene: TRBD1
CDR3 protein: CASGPAGGFGANVLTF
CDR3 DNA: TGTGCCAGTGGTCCCGCAGGGGGATTCGGGGCCAACGTCCTGACTTTC

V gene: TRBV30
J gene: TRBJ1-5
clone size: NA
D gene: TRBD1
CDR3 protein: CAWTQGAGTGQPQHF
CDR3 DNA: TGTGCCTGGACTCAGGGGGCGGGGACGGGTCAGCCCCAGCATTTT

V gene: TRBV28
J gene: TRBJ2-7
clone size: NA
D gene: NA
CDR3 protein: CASSRPWDGGYEQYF
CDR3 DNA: TGTGCCAGCAGCCGCCCTTGGGACGGGGGATACGAGCAGTACTTC

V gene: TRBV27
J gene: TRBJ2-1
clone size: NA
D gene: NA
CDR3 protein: CASSLSMSSSYNEQFF
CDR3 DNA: TGTGCCAGCAGTTTATCGATGAGTAGCTCCTACAATGAGCAGTTCTTC

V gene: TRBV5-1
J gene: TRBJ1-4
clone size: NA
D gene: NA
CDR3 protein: CASSYDTPGDSEKLFF
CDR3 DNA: TGCGCCAGCAGCTATGACACCCCCGGGGATTCAGAAAAACTGTTTTTT

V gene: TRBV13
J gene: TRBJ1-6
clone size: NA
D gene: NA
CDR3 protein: CASSHGQNSPLHF
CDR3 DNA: TGTGCCAGCAGCCACGGACAGAATTCACCCCTCCACTTT

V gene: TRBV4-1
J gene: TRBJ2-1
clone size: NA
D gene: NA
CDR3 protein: CASSQGVASEYNEQFF
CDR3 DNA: TGCGCCAGCAGCCAAGGAGTGGCTAGTGAGTACAATGAGCAGTTCTTC

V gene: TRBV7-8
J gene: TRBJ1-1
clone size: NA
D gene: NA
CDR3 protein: CASSLVVGAGSMNTEAFF
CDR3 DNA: TGTGCCAGCAGCCTAGTGGTAGGGGCGGGATCGATGAACACTGAAGCTTTCTTT

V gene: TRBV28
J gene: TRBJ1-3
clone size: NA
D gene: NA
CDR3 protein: CASSGLREWRNTIYF
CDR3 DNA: TGTGCCAGCAGTGGTTTGAGGGAATGGAGAAACACCATATATTTT

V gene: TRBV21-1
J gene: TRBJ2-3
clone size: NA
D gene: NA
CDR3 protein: CASSKSPYPGLENDTQYF
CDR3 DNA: TGTGCCAGCAGCAAATCGCCCTATCCGGGACTAGAGAATGATACGCAGTATTTT

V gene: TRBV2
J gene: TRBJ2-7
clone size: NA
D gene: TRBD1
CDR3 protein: CASKKQGASYEQYF
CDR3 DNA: TGTGCCAGCAAGAAACAGGGGGCGTCCTACGAGCAGTACTTC

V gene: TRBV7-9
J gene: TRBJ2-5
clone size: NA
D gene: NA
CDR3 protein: CASSLTGTQETQYF
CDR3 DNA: TGTGCCAGCAGCTTAACAGGAACCCAAGAGACCCAGTACTTC

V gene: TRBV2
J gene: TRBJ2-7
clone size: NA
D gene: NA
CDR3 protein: CASSVLYEQYF
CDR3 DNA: TGTGCCAGCAGTGTCCTTTACGAGCAGTACTTC

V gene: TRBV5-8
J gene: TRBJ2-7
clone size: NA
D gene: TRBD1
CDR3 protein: CASNTGQGNEQYF
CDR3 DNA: TGTGCCAGCAATACGGGACAGGGAAACGAGCAGTACTTC

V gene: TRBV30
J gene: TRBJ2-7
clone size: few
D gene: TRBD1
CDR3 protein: CAWSTGAATSYEQYF
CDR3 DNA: TGTGCCTGGAGTACAGGGGCTGCTACTTCCTACGAGCAGTACTTC

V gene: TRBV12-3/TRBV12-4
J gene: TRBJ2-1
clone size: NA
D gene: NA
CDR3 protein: CASSFNYRDEQFF
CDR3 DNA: TGTGCCAGCAGTTTTAACTACAGGGATGAGCAGTTCTTC

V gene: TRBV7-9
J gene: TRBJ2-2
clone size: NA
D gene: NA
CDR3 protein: CASRSQGDGELFF
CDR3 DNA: TGTGCCAGCAGATCCCAAGGAGACGGGGAGCTGTTTTTT

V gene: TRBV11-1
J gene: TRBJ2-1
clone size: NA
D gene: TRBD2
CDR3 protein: CASSLAGAYNEQFF
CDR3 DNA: TGTGCCAGCAGCTTGGCGGGAGCCTACAATGAGCAGTTCTTC

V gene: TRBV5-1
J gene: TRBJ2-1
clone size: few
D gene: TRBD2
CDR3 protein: CASGSGRGSYNEQFF
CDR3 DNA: TGCGCCAGCGGAAGCGGGAGAGGGTCCTACAATGAGCAGTTCTTC

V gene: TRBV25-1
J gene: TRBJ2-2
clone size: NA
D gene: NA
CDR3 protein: CASSSVPSNTGELFF
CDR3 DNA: TGTGCCAGCAGTTCAGTACCTTCGAACACCGGGGAGCTGTTTTTT

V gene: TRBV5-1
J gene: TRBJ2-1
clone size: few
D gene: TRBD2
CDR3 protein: CASSSTGLAGGNEQFF
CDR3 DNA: TGCGCCAGCAGCTCCACGGGACTAGCGGGAGGCAATGAGCAGTTCTTC

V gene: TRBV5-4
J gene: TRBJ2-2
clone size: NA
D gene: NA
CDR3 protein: CASSLKPGIGTGELFF
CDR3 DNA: TGTGCCAGCAGCTTGAAGCCGGGGATTGGCACCGGGGAGCTGTTTTTT

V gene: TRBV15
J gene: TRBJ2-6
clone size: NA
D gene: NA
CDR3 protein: CATSLGLGSGANVLTF
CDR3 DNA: TGTGCCACCTCCCTGGGGCTGGGGTCTGGGGCCAACGTCCTGACTTTC

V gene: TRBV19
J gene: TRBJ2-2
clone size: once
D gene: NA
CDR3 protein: CASSSSPANTGELFF
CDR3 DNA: TGTGCCAGTAGTTCCAGTCCCGCGAACACCGGGGAGCTGTTTTTT

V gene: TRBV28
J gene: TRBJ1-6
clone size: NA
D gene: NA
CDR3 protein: CASSSVNSPLHF
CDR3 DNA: TGTGCCAGCAGTTCAGTAAATTCACCCCTCCACTTT

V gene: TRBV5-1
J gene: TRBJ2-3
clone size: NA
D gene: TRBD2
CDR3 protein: CASSRGTSGNADTQYF
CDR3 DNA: TGCGCCAGCAGCAGAGGGACTAGCGGGAATGCAGATACGCAGTATTTT

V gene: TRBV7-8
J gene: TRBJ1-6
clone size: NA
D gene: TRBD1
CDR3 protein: CASSEQGDSPLHF
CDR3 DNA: TGTGCCAGCAGCGAACAGGGGGACTCACCCCTCCACTTT

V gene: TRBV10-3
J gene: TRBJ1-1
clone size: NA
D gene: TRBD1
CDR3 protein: CAISEQGDTEAFF
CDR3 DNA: TGTGCCATCAGTGAACAGGGGGACACTGAAGCTTTCTTT

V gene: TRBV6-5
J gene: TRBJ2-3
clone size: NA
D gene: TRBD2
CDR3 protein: CASSYAGAHTDTQYF
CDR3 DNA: TGTGCCAGCAGTTATGCGGGAGCCCACACAGATACGCAGTATTTT

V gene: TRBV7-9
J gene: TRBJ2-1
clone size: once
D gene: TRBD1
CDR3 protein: CASSPGQGAKNEQFF
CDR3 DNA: TGTGCCAGCAGCCCGGGACAGGGGGCAAAGAATGAGCAGTTCTTC

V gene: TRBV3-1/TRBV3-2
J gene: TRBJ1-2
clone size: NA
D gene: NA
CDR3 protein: CASSQGQDYGYTF
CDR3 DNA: TGTGCCAGCAGCCAAGGACAGGACTATGGCTACACCTTC

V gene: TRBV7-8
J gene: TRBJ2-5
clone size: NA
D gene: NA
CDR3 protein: CASSLEGVWTQYF
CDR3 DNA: TGTGCCAGCAGCTTAGAAGGGGTCTGGACCCAGTACTTC

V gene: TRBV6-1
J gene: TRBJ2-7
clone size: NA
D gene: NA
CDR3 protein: CASSELGEPYEQYF
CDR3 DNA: TGTGCCAGCAGTGAACTCGGTGAACCCTACGAGCAGTACTTC

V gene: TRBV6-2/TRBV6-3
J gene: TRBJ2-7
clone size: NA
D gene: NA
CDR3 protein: CASSYSPGVDEQYF
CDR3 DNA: TGTGCCAGCAGTTACTCTCCAGGGGTGGACGAGCAGTACTTC